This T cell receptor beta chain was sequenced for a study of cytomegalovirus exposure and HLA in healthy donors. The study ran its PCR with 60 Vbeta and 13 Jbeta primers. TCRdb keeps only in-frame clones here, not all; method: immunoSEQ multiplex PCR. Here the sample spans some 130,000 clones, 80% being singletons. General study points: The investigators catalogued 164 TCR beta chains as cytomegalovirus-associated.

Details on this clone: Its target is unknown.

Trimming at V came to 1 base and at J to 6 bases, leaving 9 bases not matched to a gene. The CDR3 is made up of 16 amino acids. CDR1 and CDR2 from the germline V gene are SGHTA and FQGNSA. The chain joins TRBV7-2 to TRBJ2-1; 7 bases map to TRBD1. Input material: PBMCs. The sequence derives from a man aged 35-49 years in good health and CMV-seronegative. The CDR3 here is CASSLVGTGAINEQFF. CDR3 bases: TGTGCCAGCAGCTTAGTTGGAACAGGGGCCATCAATGAGCAGTTCTTC.